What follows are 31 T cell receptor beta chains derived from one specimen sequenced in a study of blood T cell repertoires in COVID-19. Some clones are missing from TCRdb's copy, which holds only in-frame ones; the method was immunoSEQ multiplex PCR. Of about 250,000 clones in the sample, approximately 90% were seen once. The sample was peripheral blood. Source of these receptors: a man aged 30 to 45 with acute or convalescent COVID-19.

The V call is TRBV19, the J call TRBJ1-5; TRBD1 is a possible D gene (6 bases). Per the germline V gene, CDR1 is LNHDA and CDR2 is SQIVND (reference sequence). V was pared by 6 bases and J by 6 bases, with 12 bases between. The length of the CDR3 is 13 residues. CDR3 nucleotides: TGTGCCAGTAGGGAACAGGGAAGTCAGCCCCAGCATTTT. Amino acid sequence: CASREQGSQPQHF.

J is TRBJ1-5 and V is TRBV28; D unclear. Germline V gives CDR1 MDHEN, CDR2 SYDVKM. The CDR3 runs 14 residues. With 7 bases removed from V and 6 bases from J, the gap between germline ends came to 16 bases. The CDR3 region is CASIPGDSGQPQHF. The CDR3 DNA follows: TGTGCCAGCATCCCGGGAGATTCGGGTCAGCCCCAGCATTTT.

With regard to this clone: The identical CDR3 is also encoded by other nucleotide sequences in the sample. As DNA, the CDR3 is TGCGCCAGCAGCTTGGGACTAGCGGGGGACACAGATACGCAGTATTTT. It is translated as CASSLGLAGDTDTQYF. The chain joins TRBV5-1 to TRBJ2-3; 12 bases are shared with TRBD2. J lost 2 bases, V lost 0 bases, and 1 base had no gene match. The CDR3 is 16 amino acids. CDR1 SGHRS and CDR2 YFSETQ come from the germline V gene. Full variable domain (missing parts from reference TRBV5-1 and TRBJ2-3): KAGVTQTPRYLIKTRGQQVTLSCSPISGHRSVSWYQQTPGQGLQFLFEYFSETQRNKGNFPGRFSGRQFSNSRSEMNVSTLELGDSALYLCASSLGLAGDTDTQYFGPGTRLTVL.

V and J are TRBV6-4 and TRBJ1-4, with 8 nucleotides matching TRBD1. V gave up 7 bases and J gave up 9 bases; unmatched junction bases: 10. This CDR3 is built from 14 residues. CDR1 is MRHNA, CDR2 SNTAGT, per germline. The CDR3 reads CASNTQGAGKKLFF. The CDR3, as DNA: TGTGCCAGCAACACCCAGGGGGCAGGGAAAAAACTGTTTTTT.

The CDR3 loop is CASSKDWVSYNEQFF. The CDR3 DNA sequence: TGTGCCAGCAGCAAGGACTGGGTCTCCTACAATGAGCAGTTCTTC. This chain uses TRBV7-9 with TRBJ2-1; weak D call: TRBD2 (5 bases). CDR3 length: 15 residues. Per germline, CDR1 SEHNR and CDR2 FQNEAQ (reference sequence). V shed 5 bases and J shed 0 bases, with 11 bases lying between them.

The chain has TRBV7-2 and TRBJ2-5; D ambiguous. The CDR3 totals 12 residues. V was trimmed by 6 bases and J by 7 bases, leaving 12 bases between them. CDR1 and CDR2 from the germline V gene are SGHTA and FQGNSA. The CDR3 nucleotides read TGTGCCAGCAGACCCGAACTGGTGACCCAGTACTTC. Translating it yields CASRPELVTQYF. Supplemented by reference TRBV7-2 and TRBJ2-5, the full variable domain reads GAGVSQSPSNKVTEKGKDVELRCDPISGHTALYWYRQSLGQGLEFLIYFQGNSAPDKSGLPSDRFSAERTGGSVSTLTIQRTQQEDSAVYLCASRPELVTQYFGPGTRLLVL.

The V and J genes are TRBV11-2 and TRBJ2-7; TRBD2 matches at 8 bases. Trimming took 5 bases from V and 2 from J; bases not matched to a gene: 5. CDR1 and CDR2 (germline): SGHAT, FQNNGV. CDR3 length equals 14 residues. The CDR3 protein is CASSPPAGAYEQYF. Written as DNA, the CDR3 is TGTGCCAGCAGCCCCCCAGCGGGGGCCTACGAGCAGTACTTC.

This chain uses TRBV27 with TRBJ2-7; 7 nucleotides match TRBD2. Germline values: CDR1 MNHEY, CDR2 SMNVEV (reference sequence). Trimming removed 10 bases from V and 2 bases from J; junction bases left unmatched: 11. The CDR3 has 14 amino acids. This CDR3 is CATFRGGSPYEQYF. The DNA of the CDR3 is TGTGCCACCTTCCGGGGCGGGAGCCCCTACGAGCAGTACTTC.

In DNA form, the CDR3 reads TGTGCCAGCAGCCCCCCGGGGGTGACTGAAGCTTTCTTT. As protein: CASSPPGVTEAFF. This sequence joins TRBV3-1 (or the pseudogene TRBV3-2) and TRBJ1-1; D possibly corresponds to TRBD1 (5 bases). V gave up 4 bases and J gave up 5 bases, with 11 bases separating them. The CDR3 is made up of 13 amino acids. Germline V lookup: CDR1 LGHDT, CDR2 YNNKEL (reference sequence).

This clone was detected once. The CDR3 here is CASSLRSSGYYTDTQYF. The CDR3 bases are TGCGCCAGCAGCTTGAGGTCTAGCGGTTATTACACAGATACGCAGTATTTT. The rearrangement joins TRBV5-1 to TRBJ2-3, with TRBD2 identical over 7 bases. With 1 base clipped from V and 2 bases from J, the junction kept 10 bases outside the gene matches. The germline V gene has CDR1 SGHRS and CDR2 YFSETQ. The CDR3 covers 17 residues.

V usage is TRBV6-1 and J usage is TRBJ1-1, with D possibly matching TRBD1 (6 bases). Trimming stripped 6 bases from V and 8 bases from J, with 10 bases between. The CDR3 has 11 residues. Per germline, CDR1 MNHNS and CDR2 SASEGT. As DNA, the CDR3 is TGTGCCAGCAGAGCTACAGGGGAAGCTTTCTTT. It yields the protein CASRATGEAFF.

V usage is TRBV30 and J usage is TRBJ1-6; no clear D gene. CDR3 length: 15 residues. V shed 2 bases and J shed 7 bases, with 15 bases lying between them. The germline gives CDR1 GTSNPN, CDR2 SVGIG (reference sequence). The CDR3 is CAWSSVNPPNSPLHF. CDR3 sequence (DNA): TGTGCCTGGAGTTCAGTCAATCCCCCGAATTCACCCCTCCACTTT.

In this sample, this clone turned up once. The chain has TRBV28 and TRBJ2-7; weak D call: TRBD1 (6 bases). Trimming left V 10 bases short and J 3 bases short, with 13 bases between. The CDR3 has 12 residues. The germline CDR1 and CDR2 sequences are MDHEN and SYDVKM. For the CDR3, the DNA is TGTGCCATTAAGACAGGTGGCTACGAGCAGTACTTC. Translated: CAIKTGGYEQYF.

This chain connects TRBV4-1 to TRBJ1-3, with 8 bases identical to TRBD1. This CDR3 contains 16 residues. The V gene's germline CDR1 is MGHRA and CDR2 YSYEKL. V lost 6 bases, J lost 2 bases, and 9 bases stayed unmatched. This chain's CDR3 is CASRNTGTGAGNTIYF. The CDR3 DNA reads TGCGCCAGCAGAAACACTGGGACAGGCGCTGGAAACACCATATATTTT.

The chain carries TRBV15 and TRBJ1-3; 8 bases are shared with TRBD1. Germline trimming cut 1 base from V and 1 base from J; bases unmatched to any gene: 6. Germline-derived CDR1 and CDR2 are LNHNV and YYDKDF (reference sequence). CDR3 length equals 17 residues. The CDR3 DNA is TGTGCCACCAGCAGAGGGGCAGGGGGCGCATCTGGAAACACCATATATTTT. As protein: CATSRGAGGASGNTIYF.

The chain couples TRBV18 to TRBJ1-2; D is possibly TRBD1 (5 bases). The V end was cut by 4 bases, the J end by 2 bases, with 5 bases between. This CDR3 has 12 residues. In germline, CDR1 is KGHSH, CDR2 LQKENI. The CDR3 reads CASSQGNYGYTF. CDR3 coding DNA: TGTGCCAGCTCACAGGGGAACTATGGCTACACCTTC.

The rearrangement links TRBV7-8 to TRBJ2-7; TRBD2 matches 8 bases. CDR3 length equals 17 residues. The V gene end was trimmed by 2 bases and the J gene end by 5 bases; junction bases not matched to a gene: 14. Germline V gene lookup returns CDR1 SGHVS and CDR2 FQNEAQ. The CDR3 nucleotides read TGTGCCAGCAGCTTAACTAGGGCCATACGGGGGGGGAACGAGCAGTACTTC. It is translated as CASSLTRAIRGGNEQYF.

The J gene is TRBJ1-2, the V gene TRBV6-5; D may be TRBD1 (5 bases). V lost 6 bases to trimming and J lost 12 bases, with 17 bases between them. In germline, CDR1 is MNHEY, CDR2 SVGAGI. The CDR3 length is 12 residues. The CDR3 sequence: CASSRGDGLHTF. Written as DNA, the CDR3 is TGTGCCAGCAGCCGCGGGGACGGTTTACACACCTTC.

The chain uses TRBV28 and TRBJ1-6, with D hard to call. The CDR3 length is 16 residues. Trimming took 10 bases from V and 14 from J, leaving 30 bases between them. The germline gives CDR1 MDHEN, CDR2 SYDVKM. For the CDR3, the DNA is TGTGCCACCACAGTCGTATCTGGGCCGCTCTTTGTGGCCCTCCACTTT. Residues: CATTVVSGPLFVALHF. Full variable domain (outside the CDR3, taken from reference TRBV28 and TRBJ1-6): DVKVTQSSRYLVKRTGEKVFLECVQDMDHENMFWYRQDPGLGLRLIYFSYDVKMKEKGDIPEGYSVSREKKERFSLILESASTNQTSMYLCATTVVSGPLFVALHFGNGTRLTVT.

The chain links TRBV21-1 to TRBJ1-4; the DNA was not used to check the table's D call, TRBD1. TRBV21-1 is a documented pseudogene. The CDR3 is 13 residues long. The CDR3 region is CANEGRENEKLFF. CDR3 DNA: TGTGCCAACGAAGGCAGGGAAAATGAAAAACTGTTTTTT.

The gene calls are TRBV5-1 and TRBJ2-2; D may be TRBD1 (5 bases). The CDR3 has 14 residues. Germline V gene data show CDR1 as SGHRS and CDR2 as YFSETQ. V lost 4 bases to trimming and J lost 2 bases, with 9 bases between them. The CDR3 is CASSTTANTGELFF. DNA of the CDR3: TGCGCCAGCAGCACGACAGCCAACACCGGGGAGCTGTTTTTT. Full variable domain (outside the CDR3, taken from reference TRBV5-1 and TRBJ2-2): KAGVTQTPRYLIKTRGQQVTLSCSPISGHRSVSWYQQTPGQGLQFLFEYFSETQRNKGNFPGRFSGRQFSNSRSEMNVSTLELGDSALYLCASSTTANTGELFFGEGSRLTVL.

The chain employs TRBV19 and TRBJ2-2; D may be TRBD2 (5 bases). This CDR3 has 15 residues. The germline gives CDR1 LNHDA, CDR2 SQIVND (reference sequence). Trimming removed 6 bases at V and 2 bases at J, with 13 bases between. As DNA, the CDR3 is TGTGCCAGTAGGCCCGGGATGGTCAACACCGGGGAGCTGTTTTTT. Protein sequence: CASRPGMVNTGELFF.

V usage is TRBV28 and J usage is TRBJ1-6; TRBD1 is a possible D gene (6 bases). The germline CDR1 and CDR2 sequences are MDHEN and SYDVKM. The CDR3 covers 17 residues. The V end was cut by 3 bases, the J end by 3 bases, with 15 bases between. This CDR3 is CASSFATGIIYNSPLHF. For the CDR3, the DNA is TGTGCCAGCAGTTTTGCCACAGGGATCATCTATAATTCACCCCTCCACTTT. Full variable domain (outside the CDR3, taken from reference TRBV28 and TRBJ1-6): DVKVTQSSRYLVKRTGEKVFLECVQDMDHENMFWYRQDPGLGLRLIYFSYDVKMKEKGDIPEGYSVSREKKERFSLILESASTNQTSMYLCASSFATGIIYNSPLHFGNGTRLTVT.

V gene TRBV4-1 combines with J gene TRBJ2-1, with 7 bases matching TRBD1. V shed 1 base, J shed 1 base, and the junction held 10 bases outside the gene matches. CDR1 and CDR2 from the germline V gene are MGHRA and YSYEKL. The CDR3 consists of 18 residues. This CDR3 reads CASSQVRRQGISYNEQFF. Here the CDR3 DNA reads TGCGCCAGCAGCCAAGTCCGGCGACAGGGCATTTCCTACAATGAGCAGTTCTTC.

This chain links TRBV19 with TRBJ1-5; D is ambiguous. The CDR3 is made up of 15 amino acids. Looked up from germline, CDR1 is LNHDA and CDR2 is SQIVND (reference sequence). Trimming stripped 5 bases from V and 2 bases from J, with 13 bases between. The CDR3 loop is CASSQPDFGNQPQHF. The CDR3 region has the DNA TGTGCCAGTAGTCAGCCGGACTTTGGCAATCAGCCCCAGCATTTT.

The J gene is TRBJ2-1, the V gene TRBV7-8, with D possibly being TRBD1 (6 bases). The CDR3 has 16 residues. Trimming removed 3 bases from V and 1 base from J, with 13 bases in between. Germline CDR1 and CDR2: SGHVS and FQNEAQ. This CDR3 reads CASSFYGGQSYNEQFF. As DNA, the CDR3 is TGTGCCAGCAGCTTTTATGGGGGCCAGTCCTACAATGAGCAGTTCTTC.

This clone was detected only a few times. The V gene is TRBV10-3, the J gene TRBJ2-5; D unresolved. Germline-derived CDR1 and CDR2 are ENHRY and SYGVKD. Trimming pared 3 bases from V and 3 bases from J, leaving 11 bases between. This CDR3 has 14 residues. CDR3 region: CAISDPLVEETQYF. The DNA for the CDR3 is TGTGCCATCAGTGACCCTTTAGTAGAAGAGACCCAGTACTTC.

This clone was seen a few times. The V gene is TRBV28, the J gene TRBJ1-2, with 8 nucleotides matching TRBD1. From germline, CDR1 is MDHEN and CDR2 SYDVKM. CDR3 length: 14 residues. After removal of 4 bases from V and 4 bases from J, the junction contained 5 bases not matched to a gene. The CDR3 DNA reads TGTGCCAGCAGTTCGACAGGGGTGGGCTATGGCTACACCTTC. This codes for CASSSTGVGYGYTF.

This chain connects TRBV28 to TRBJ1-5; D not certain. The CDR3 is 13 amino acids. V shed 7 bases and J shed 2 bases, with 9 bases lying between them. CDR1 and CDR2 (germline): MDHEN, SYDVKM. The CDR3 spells CASTNTRNQPQHF. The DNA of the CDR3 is TGTGCCAGCACAAACACCCGCAATCAGCCCCAGCATTTT. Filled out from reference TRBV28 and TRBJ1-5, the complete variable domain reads DVKVTQSSRYLVKRTGEKVFLECVQDMDHENMFWYRQDPGLGLRLIYFSYDVKMKEKGDIPEGYSVSREKKERFSLILESASTNQTSMYLCASTNTRNQPQHFGDGTRLSIL.

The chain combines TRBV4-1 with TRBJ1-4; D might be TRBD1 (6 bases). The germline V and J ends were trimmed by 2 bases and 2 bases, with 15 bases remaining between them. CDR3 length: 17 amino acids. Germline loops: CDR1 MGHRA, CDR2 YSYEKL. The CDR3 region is CASSQRGEGRTNEKLFF. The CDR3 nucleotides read TGCGCCAGCAGCCAAAGGGGGGAGGGAAGGACTAATGAAAAACTGTTTTTT.

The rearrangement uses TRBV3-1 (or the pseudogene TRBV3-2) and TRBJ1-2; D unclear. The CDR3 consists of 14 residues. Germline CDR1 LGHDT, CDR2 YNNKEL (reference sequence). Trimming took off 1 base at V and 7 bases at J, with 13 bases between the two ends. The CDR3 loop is CASSQGGGNSGYTF. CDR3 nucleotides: TGTGCCAGCAGCCAAGGTGGAGGCAACAGTGGCTACACCTTC.